The source of this T cell receptor beta chain is a study of memory CD4+ T cells and cytomegalovirus serostatus. As for the study in general: Healthy Belgian adult donors included roughly ten CMV-positive and some 24 CMV-negative people. General study findings and limits: Of under 200 reported CMV TCRbeta sequences, 60 to 85 were found in memory CD4+ repertoires.

In the authors' methods: After removing out-of-frame reads, 2.3 million or so distinct TCRbeta sequences remained. The protocol was immunoSEQ multiplex PCR, while the TCRdb copy is restricted to in-frame clones and leaves out a portion. V, J and clone size are those of that table, while D and trimming were read from the DNA. The sample has 58,000 or so clones; about 80% are singletons. This CDR3 has 13 residues. Germline V lookup: CDR1 LNHDA, CDR2 SQIVND (reference sequence). Trimming cost V 5 bases and J 2 bases, with 9 bases left between them. Single viable CD3+CD4+CD8-CD45RO+ cells were sorted as the memory CD4+ T cells. Concerning this clone itself: Its antigen is not known.

This receptor was obtained from an adult in good health and CMV-seropositive. The source material was memory CD4+ T cells from blood. The rearrangement links TRBV19 to TRBJ1-1; possible D gene TRBD1, 5 bases. DNA for the CDR3: TGTGCCAGTAGTTCCCAGGGCAACACTGAAGCTTTCTTT. The encoded protein is CASSSQGNTEAFF.